This T cell receptor (beta chain) stems from a study of blood T cell repertoires in COVID-19. Across the study: T cells, B-cell-depleted T cells, or PBMCs supplied cDNA or gDNA.

Per the study methods: Amplification with reference gene primers provided the estimates of nucleated cell counts. Profiling relied on immunoSEQ multiplex PCR, and the TCRdb table lists in-frame clones only, not all of them. The V and J calls and clone size are taken from that table; D and trimming were inferred from the DNA. The sample includes about 73,000 clones, roughly 83% of them seen just once. Germline V lookup: CDR1 KGHDR, CDR2 SFDVKD. The junction had 6 bases not matched to a gene; V was cut back by 6 bases and J by 7 bases. The CDR3 spans 13 residues. The chain carries TRBV24-1 and TRBJ1-2; 8 bases are shared with TRBD1. The receptor comes from a woman aged 55-69 years with acute or convalescent COVID-19. Source material: peripheral blood. The chain's CDR3 is CATSSRTGSGYTF. In DNA form, the CDR3 reads TGTGCCACCAGTTCCCGGACAGGGAGTGGCTACACCTTC.